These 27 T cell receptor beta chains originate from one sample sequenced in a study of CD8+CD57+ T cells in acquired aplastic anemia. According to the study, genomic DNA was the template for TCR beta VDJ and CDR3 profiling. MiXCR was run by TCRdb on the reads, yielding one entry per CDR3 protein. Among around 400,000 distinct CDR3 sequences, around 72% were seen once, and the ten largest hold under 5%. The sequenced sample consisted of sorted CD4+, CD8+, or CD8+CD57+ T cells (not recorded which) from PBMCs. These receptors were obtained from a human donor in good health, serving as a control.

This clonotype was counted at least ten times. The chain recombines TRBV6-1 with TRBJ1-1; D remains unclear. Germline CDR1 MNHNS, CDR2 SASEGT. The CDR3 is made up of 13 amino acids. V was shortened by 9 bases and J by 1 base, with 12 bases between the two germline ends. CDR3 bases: TGTGCCAGTAGATTCCCAGGGAACACTGAAGCTTTCTTT. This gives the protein CASRFPGNTEAFF.

Here the CDR3 reads CASSSPGSSGANVLTF. The CDR3, as DNA: TGTGCCAGCAGCTCGCCGGGATCCTCTGGGGCCAACGTCCTGACTTTC. The chain recombines TRBV5-5 with TRBJ2-6, with D perhaps TRBD2 (5 bases). V was clipped by 3 bases and J by 0 bases, with 10 bases between them. Germline V lookup: CDR1 SGHKS, CDR2 YYEKEE (reference sequence). The CDR3 contains 16 residues.

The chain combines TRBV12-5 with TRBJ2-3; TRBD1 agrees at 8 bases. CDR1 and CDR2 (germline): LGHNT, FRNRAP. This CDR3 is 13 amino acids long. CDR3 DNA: TGTGCCAGTAGTAAGACAGGGGAAGGTACGCAGTATTTT. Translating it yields CASSKTGEGTQYF.

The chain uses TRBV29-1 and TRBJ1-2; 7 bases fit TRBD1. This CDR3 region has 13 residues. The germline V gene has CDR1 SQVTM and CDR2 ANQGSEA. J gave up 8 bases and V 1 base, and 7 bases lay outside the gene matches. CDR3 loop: CSVEGTGGRGYTF. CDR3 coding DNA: TGCAGCGTTGAAGGGACAGGAGGGCGCGGCTACACCTTC.

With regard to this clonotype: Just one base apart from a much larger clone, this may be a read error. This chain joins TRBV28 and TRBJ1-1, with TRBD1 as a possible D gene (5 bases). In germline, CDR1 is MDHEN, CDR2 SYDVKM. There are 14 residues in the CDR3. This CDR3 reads CPSSLGDPNTEAFF. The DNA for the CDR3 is TGTCCCAGCAGTTTAGGGGACCCCAACACTGAAGCTTTCTTT.

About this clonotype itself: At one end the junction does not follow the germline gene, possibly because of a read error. The chain's CDR3 is CASNLRQGEGETQF. The CDR3 bases are TGTGCCAGCAACTTACGACAGGGGGAGGGGGAGACCCAGTTT. The V and J genes are TRBV7-2 and TRBJ1-6, with 9 bases aligning to TRBD1. CDR1 SGHTA and CDR2 FQGNSA come from the germline V gene. CDR3 length: 14 residues.

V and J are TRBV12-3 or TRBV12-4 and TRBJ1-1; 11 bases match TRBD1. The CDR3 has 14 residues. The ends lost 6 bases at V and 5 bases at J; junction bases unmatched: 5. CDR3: CASSLWDRGTEAFF. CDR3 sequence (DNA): TGTGCCAGCAGCCTTTGGGACAGGGGGACTGAAGCTTTCTTT.

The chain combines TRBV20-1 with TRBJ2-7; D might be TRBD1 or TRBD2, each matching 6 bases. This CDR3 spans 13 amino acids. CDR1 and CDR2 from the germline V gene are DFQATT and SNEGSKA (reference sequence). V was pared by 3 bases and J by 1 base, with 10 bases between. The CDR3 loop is CSARRDKSYEQYF. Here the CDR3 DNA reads TGCAGTGCTAGGCGGGACAAATCCTACGAGCAGTACTTC.

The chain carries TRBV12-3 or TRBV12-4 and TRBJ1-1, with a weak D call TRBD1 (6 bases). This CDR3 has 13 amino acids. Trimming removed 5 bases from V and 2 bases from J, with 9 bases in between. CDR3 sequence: CASSGQPNTEAFF. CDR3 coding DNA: TGTGCCAGCAGTGGACAGCCAAACACTGAAGCTTTCTTT.

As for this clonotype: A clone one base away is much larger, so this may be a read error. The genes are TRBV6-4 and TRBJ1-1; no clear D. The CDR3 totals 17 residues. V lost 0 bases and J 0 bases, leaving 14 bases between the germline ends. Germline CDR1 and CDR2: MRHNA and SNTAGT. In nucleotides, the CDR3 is TGTGCCAGCAGTGACTCGTTCCTGGGAACTATGAACACTGAAGCTTTCTTT. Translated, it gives CASSDSFLGTMNTEAFF.

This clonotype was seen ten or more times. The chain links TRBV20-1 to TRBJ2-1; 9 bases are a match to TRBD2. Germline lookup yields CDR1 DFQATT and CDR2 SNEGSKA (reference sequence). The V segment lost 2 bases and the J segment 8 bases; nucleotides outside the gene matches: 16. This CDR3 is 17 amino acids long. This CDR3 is CSARRHPLSGGIYEQFF. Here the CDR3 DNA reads TGCAGTGCTAGACGCCACCCCTTGAGCGGGGGGATCTATGAGCAGTTCTTC.

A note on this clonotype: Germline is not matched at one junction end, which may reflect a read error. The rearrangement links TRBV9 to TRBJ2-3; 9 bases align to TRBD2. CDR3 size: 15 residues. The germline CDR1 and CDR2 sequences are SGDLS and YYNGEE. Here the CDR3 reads CASSLPRGGTDTQYF. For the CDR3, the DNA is TGCGCCAGCAGCTTGCCGCGGGGGGGGACAGATACGCAGTATTTT.

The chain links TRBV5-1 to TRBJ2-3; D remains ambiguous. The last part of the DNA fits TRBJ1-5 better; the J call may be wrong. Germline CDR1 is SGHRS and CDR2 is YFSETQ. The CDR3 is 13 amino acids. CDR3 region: CASSPSEPGTQHF. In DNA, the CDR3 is TGCGCCAGCAGTCCTAGTGAGCCAGGTACGCAGCATTTT.

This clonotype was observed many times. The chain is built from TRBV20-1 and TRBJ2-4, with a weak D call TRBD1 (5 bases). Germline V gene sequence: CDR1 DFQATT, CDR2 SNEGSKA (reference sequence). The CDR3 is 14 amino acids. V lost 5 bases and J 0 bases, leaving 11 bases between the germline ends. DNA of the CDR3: TGCAGTGCTTTCCGACAGCTAGCCAAAAACATTCAGTACTTC. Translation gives CSAFRQLAKNIQYF.

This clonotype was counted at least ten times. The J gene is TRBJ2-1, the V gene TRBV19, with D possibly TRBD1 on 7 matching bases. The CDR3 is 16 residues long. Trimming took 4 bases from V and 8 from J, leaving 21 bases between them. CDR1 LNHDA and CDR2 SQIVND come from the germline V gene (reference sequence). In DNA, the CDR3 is TGTGCCAGTAGTAGCCTACAGGGGACTCCTACATATGAGCAGTTCTTC. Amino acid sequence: CASSSLQGTPTYEQFF. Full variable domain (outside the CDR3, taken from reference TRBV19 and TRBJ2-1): DGGITQSPKYLFRKEGQNVTLSCEQNLNHDAMYWYRQDPGQGLRLIYYSQIVNDFQKGDIAEGYSVSREKKESFPLTVTSAQKNPTAFYLCASSSLQGTPTYEQFFGPGTRLTVL.

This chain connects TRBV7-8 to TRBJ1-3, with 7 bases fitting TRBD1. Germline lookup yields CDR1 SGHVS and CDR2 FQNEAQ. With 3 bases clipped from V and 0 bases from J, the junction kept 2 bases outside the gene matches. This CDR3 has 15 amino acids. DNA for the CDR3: TGTGCCAGCAGCTTTAACAGGGGCTCTGGAAACACCATATATTTT. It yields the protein CASSFNRGSGNTIYF.

CDR3 sequence (DNA): TGTGCCAGCAGTACGAGGGGGGCTGACTCCTACAATGAGCAGTTCTTC. Protein product: CASSTRGADSYNEQFF. The V gene is TRBV6-5, the J gene TRBJ2-1, with D perhaps being TRBD1 or TRBD2 (6 bases each). The V gene's germline CDR1 is MNHEY and CDR2 SVGAGI. V was pared by 5 bases and J by 0 bases, with 14 bases between. The CDR3 sequence is 16 residues long.

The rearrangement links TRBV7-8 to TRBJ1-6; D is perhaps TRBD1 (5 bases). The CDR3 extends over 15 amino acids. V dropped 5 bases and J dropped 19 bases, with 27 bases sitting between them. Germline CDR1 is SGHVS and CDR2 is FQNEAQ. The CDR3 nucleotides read TGTGCCAGCAGCACCGCACGGGGGATCCAAGAGACCCAGCACTTT. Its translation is CASSTARGIQETQHF.

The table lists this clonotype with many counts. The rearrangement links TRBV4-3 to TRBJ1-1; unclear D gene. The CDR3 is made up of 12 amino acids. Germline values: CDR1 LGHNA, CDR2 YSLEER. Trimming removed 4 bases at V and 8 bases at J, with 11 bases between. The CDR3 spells CASSRGGGEAFF. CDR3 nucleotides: TGCGCCAGCAGCCGCGGTGGTGGGGAAGCTTTCTTT.

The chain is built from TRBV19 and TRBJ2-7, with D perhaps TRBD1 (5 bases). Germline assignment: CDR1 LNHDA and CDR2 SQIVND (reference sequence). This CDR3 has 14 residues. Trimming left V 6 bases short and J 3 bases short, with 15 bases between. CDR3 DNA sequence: TGTGCCAGTAGCTTAGCACAGGCCCTCTACGAGCAGTACTTC. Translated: CASSLAQALYEQYF.

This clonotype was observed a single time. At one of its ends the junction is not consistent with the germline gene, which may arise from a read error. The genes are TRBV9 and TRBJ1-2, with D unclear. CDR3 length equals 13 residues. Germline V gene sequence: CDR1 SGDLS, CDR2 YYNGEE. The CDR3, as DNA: TGTGCCACCAGCCTAGAGGCAATGAAGGGCTACACCTTC. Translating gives CATSLEAMKGYTF.

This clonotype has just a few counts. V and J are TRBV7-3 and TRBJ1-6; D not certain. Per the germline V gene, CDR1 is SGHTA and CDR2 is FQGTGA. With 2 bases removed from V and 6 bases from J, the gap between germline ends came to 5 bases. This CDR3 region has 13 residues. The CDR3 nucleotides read TGTGCCAGCAGCTTAGACTCTAATTCACCCCTCCACTTT. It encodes CASSLDSNSPLHF. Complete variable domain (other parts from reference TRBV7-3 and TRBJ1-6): GAGVSQTPSNKVTEKGKYVELRCDPISGHTALYWYRQSLGQGPEFLIYFQGTGAADDSGLPNDRFFAVRPEGSVSTLKIQRTERGDSAVYLCASSLDSNSPLHFGNGTRLTVT.

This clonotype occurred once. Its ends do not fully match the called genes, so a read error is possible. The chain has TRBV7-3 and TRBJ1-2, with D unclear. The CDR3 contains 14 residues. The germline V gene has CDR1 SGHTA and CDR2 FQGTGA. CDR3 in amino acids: CASSPRLPRRPSTF. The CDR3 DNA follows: TGTGCCAGCAGCCCTCGACTACCCCGGAGACCCAGTACTTTC.

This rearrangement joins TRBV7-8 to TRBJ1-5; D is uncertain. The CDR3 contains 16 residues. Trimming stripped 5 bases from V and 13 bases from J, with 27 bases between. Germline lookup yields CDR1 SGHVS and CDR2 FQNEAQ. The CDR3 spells CASSRSGEGPDTQQHF. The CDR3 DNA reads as TGTGCCAGCAGCCGAAGCGGCGAGGGCCCAGATACGCAGCAGCATTTT.

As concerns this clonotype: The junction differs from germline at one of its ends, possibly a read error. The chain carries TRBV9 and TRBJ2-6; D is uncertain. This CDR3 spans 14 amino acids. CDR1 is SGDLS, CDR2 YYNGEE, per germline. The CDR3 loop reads CASGLLVDPYNSPF. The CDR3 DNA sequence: TGTGCCAGCGGCTTGCTGGTGGACCCCTATAATTCACCTTTC.

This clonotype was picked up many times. In nucleotides, the CDR3 is TGTGCCATCAGCCGGGGGGGGGACCCCTACGAGCAGTACTTC. Translation: CAISRGGDPYEQYF. V gene TRBV10-3 combines with J gene TRBJ2-7; the match to TRBD2 covers 8 bases. V lost 6 bases, J lost 2 bases, and 6 bases stayed unmatched. The germline gives CDR1 ENHRY, CDR2 SYGVKD. CDR3 length: 14 residues.

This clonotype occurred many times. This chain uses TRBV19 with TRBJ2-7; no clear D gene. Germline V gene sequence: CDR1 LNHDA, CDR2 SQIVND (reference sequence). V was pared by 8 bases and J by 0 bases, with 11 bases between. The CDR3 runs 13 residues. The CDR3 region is CASSGLSSYEQYF. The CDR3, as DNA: TGTGCCAGTTCAGGCCTTAGCTCCTACGAGCAGTACTTC.